The sequence of this T cell receptor beta chain was determined in a study of blood T cell repertoires in COVID-19. About the study: Collection of acute and convalescent COVID-19 samples took place in the United States, Italy and Spain. T cells, B-cell-depleted T cells, or PBMCs supplied cDNA or gDNA.

Source study methods: Quantification of nucleated cells was approximated via reference gene primer amplification. The assay was immunoSEQ multiplex PCR, and TCRdb's table has in-frame clones only and misses some. For V, J and clone size, that table is used; D and trimming come from the DNA. The repertoire has about 250,000 clones, roughly 85% of them found once; the top ten carry under 4%. Trimming pared 0 bases from V and 2 bases from J, leaving 5 bases between. CDR1 LGHDT and CDR2 YNNKEL come from the germline V gene (reference sequence). The CDR3 sequence is 14 residues long. The sequence was obtained from a man younger than 35 with active or convalescent COVID-19. The sequenced sample was peripheral blood. The gene calls are TRBV3-1 (or the pseudogene TRBV3-2) and TRBJ1-5, with D perhaps matching TRBD1 (5 bases). As DNA, the CDR3 is TGTGCCAGCAGCCAAGAAGGGGGCAATCAGCCCCAGCATTTT. The encoded protein is CASSQEGGNQPQHF.